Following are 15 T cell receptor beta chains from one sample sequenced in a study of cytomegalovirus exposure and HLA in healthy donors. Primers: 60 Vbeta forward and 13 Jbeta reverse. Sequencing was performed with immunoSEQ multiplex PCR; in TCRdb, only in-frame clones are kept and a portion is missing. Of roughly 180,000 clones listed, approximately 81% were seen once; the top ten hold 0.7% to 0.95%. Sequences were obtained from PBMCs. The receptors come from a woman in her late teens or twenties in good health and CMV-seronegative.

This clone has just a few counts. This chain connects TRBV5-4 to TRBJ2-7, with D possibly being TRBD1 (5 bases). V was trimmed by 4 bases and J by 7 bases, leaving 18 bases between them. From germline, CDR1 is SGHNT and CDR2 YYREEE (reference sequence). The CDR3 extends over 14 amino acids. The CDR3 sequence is CASSGARELTEQYF. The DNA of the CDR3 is TGTGCCAGCAGCGGGGCGAGAGAACTTACGGAGCAGTACTTC. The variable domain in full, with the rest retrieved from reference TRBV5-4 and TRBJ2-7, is ETGVTQSPTHLIKTRGQQVTLRCSSQSGHNTVSWYQQALGQGPQFIFQYYREEENGRGNFPPRFSGLQFPNYSSELNVNALELDDSALYLCASSGARELTEQYFGPGTRLTVT.

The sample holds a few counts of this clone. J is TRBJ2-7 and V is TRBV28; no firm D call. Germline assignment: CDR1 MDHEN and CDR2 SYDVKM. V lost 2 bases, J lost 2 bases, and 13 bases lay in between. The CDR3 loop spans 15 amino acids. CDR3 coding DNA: TGTGCCAGCAGTTTAACATCCCTTCCCCCCTACGAGCAGTACTTC. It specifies CASSLTSLPPYEQYF.

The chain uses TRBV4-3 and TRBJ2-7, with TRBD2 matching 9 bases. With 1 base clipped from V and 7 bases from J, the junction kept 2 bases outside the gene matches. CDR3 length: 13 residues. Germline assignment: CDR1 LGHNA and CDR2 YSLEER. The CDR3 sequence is CASSQGTSAEQYF. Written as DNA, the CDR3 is TGCGCCAGCAGCCAAGGGACTAGCGCTGAGCAGTACTTC.

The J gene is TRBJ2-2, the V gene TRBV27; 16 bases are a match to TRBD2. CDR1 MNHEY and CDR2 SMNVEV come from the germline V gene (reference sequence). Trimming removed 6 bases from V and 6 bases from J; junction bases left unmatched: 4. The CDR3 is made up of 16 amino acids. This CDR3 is CASRGLAGGPAGELFF. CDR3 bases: TGTGCCAGCAGGGGACTAGCGGGAGGGCCCGCCGGGGAGCTGTTTTTT.

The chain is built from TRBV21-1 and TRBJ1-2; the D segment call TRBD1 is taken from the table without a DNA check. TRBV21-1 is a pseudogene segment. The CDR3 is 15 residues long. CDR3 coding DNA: TGTGCCAGCAGCAAACTTAACAGGGGGGGCTATGGCTACACCTTC. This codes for CASSKLNRGGYGYTF.

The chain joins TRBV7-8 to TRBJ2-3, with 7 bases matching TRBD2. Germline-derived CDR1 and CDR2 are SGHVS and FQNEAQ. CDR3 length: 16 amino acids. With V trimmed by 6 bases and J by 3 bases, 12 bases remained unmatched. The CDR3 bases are TGTGCCAGCAGTTCAAAAATGGCGGGAGTTACAGATACGCAGTATTTT. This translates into CASSSKMAGVTDTQYF.

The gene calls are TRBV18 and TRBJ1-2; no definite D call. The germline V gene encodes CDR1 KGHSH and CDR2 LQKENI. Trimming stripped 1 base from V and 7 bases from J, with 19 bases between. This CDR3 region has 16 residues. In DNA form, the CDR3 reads TGTGCCAGCTCACCACGAGACTATCCAAGCGGTACTGGCTACACCTTC. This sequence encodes CASSPRDYPSGTGYTF.

CDR3 protein: CASSYVGNQRHSYEQYF. The CDR3 DNA reads as TGCGCCAGCAGTTATGTCGGCAACCAGCGGCACTCCTACGAGCAGTACTTC. The chain couples TRBV4-1 to TRBJ2-7, with D possibly TRBD2 on 5 matching bases. Deletions cut 6 bases from V and 0 bases from J, with 21 bases between. This CDR3 spans 17 amino acids. CDR1 MGHRA and CDR2 YSYEKL come from the germline V gene.

For the CDR3, the DNA is TGTGCCAGTACCCCCCCCGGACTAGCGGGTACGCAGTATTTT. It yields the protein CASTPPGLAGTQYF. J is TRBJ2-3 and V is TRBV19, with 11 nucleotides matching TRBD2. Germline lookup yields CDR1 LNHDA and CDR2 SQIVND (reference sequence). V gave up 7 bases and J gave up 8 bases; unmatched junction bases: 8. This CDR3 contains 14 residues.

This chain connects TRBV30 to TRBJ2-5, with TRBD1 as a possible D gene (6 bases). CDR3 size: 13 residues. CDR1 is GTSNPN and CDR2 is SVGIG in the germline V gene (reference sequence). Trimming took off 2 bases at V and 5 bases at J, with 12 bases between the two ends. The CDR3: CAWSTGSVETQYF. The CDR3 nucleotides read TGTGCCTGGAGTACAGGGTCCGTGGAGACCCAGTACTTC.

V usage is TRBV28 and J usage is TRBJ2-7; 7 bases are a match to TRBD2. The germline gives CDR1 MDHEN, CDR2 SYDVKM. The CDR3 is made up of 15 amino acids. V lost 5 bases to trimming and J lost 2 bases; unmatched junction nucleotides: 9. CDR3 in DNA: TGTGCCAGCAGTGAAGCAGGTGGGAGGGCCTACGAGCAGTACTTC. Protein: CASSEAGGRAYEQYF.

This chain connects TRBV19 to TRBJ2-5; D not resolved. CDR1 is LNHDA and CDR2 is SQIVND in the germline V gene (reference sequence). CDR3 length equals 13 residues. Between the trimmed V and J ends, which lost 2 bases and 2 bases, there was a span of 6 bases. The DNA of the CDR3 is TGTGCCAGTAGTATACGGTTACAAGAGACCCAGTACTTC. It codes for CASSIRLQETQYF.

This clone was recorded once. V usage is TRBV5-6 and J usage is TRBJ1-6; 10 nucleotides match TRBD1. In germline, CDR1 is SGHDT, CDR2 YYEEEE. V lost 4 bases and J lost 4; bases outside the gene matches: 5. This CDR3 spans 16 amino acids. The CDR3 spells CASSEDRGRYNSPLHF. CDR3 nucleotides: TGTGCCAGCAGCGAAGACAGGGGGCGGTATAATTCACCCCTCCACTTT.

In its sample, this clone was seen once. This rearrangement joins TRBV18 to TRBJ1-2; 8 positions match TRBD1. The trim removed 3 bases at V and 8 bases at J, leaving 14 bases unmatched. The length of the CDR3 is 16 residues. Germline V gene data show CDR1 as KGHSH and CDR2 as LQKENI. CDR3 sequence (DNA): TGTGCCAGCTCACCCTCTTTGGACAGGGCGCCGGGGGGCTACACCTTC. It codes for CASSPSLDRAPGGYTF.

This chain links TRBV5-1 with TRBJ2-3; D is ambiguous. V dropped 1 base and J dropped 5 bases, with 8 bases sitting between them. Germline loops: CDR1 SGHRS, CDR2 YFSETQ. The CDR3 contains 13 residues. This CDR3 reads CASSLFPGDTQYF. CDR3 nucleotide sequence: TGCGCCAGCAGCTTGTTTCCCGGAGATACGCAGTATTTT.